Each of the 26 T cell receptor beta chains below was sequenced from the same sample in a study of cytomegalovirus exposure and HLA in healthy donors. The PCR used 60 Vbeta and 13 Jbeta primers. Here immunoSEQ multiplex PCR was the method, and the copy in TCRdb shows in-frame clones only, minus some. This table holds approximately 190,000 clones, roughly 80% found once. Sequenced sample: PBMCs. These receptors were taken from a woman aged 18-29 years in good health and CMV-seronegative.

J is TRBJ1-2 and V is TRBV11-2; a weak D match, TRBD1 (5 bases). Germline lookup yields CDR1 SGHAT and CDR2 FQNNGV. V was cut by 3 bases and J by 4 bases, with 15 bases left in between. The CDR3 contains 15 residues. The CDR3 loop is CASSLSDSDVYGYTF. The CDR3 DNA reads as TGTGCCAGCAGCTTGTCAGACAGTGACGTCTATGGCTACACCTTC. The variable domain in full, with the rest retrieved from reference TRBV11-2 and TRBJ1-2, is EAGVAQSPRYKIIEKRQSVAFWCNPISGHATLYWYQQILGQGPKLLIQFQNNGVVDDSQLPKDRFSAERLKGVDSTLKIQPAKLEDSAVYLCASSLSDSDVYGYTFGSGTRLTVV.

V and J are TRBV7-8 and TRBJ2-7; D is ambiguous. Trimming shortened V by 3 bases and J by 6 bases, and 6 bases separated the two germline ends. This CDR3 region has 11 residues. Germline values: CDR1 SGHVS, CDR2 FQNEAQ. The CDR3 here is CASSLTSEQYF. Here the CDR3 DNA reads TGTGCCAGCAGCTTGACAAGCGAGCAGTACTTC. Full variable domain (rest looked up from reference TRBV7-8 and TRBJ2-7): GAGVSQSPRYKVAKRGQDVALRCDPISGHVSLFWYQQALGQGPEFLTYFQNEAQLDKSGLPSDRFFAERPEGSVSTLKIQRTQQEDSAVYLCASSLTSEQYFGPGTRLTVT.

The V call is TRBV4-1, the J call TRBJ2-1, with D perhaps TRBD1 (5 bases). V was trimmed by 0 bases and J by 7 bases, leaving 10 bases between them. Germline CDR1 MGHRA, CDR2 YSYEKL. CDR3 length: 14 residues. The CDR3 here is CASSQDRTPNEQFF. The CDR3 region has the DNA TGCGCCAGCAGCCAAGATCGGACACCAAATGAGCAGTTCTTC.

This sequence joins TRBV2 and TRBJ1-2; 11 bases align to TRBD1. The V gene's germline CDR1 is SNHLY and CDR2 FYNNEI. Trimming cost V 8 bases and J 5 bases; bases outside gene matches: 10. This CDR3 has 15 amino acids. The CDR3 bases are TGTGCCAGCGAGCGGGACAGGGGGTATATTTATGGCTACACCTTC. Protein sequence: CASERDRGYIYGYTF. Together with reference TRBV2 and TRBJ1-2, the CDR3 gives the full variable domain: EPEVTQTPSHQVTQMGQEVILRCVPISNHLYFYWYRQILGQKVEFLVSFYNNEISEKSEIFDDQFSVERPDGSNFTLKIRSTKLEDSAMYFCASERDRGYIYGYTFGSGTRLTVV.

J is TRBJ2-1 and V is TRBV5-6, with TRBD1 matching over 7 bases. Germline values: CDR1 SGHDT, CDR2 YYEEEE. V gave up 1 base and J gave up 4 bases; unmatched junction bases: 17. CDR3 length: 19 residues. The CDR3 sequence: CASSLSGQRRGDRYNEQFF. CDR3 DNA: TGTGCCAGCAGCTTGTCGGGACAGCGAAGAGGGGATAGGTACAATGAGCAGTTCTTC.

The chain employs TRBV7-2 and TRBJ2-7; weak D call: TRBD1 (6 bases). V was pared by 3 bases and J by 4 bases, with 10 bases between. CDR1 SGHTA and CDR2 FQGNSA come from the germline V gene. This CDR3 is 13 amino acids long. CDR3 nucleotide sequence: TGTGCCAGCAGCTTTAGCCAGGGGTACGAGCAGTACGTC. It is translated as CASSFSQGYEQYV.

This clone was seen once. The V call is TRBV11-2, the J call TRBJ1-1; D ambiguous. CDR3 length equals 13 residues. The germline V gene encodes CDR1 SGHAT and CDR2 FQNNGV. Deletions cut 1 base from V and 5 bases from J, with 8 bases between. CDR3 in DNA: TGTGCCAGCAGCTTAGGTCCCGGGACTGAAGCTTTCTTT. This gives the protein CASSLGPGTEAFF.

DNA of the CDR3: TGTGCCAGCAGCCAGCCGGGAGAAACCTACGAGCAGTACTTC. Its protein product is CASSQPGETYEQYF. V gene TRBV4-2 combines with J gene TRBJ2-7, with TRBD2 as a possible D gene (6 bases). This CDR3 comprises 14 residues. V was cut by 3 bases and J by 2 bases, with 11 bases left in between. Germline V gene lookup returns CDR1 LGHNA and CDR2 YNFKEQ.

The chain uses TRBV6-6 and TRBJ2-3, with TRBD1 matching 7 bases. Germline CDR1 MNHNY, CDR2 SVGAGI (reference sequence). V lost 4 bases, J lost 1 base, and 5 bases stayed unmatched. The CDR3 extends over 15 amino acids. Here the CDR3 DNA reads TGTGCCAGCAGTTCCGACAGGGACCGCACAGATACGCAGTATTTT. Residues: CASSSDRDRTDTQYF.

The chain links TRBV6-5 to TRBJ2-1; 13 bases map to TRBD2. The CDR3 is 16 amino acids. With 3 bases clipped from V and 5 bases from J, the junction kept 4 bases outside the gene matches. In germline, CDR1 is MNHEY, CDR2 SVGAGI. The CDR3 region has the DNA TGTGCCAGCAGTTATAGCGGACTAGCGGGGGACAATGAGCAGTTCTTC. Encoded protein: CASSYSGLAGDNEQFF.

This clone was counted between two and nine times. CDR3 nucleotide sequence: TGTGCCTGGAGTGTCAATAGCAATCAGCCCCAGCATTTT. Its translation: CAWSVNSNQPQHF. This chain connects TRBV30 to TRBJ1-5; D remains unclear. Trimming took off 0 bases at V and 0 bases at J, with 3 bases between the two ends. This CDR3 contains 13 residues. Germline loops: CDR1 GTSNPN, CDR2 SVGIG (reference sequence).

The rearrangement joins TRBV27 to TRBJ2-7; 8 nucleotides match TRBD2. Germline V gene sequence: CDR1 MNHEY, CDR2 SMNVEV (reference sequence). V lost 7 bases to trimming and J lost 0 bases; unmatched junction nucleotides: 5. The CDR3 spans 14 residues. CDR3 coding DNA: TGTGCCAGCAAGCGGGGGTCAAGCTCCTACGAGCAGTACTTC. Residues: CASKRGSSSYEQYF.

The J gene is TRBJ2-3, the V gene TRBV7-9; 9 positions match TRBD1. Germline V gene lookup returns CDR1 SEHNR and CDR2 FQNEAQ (reference sequence). V was pared by 10 bases and J by 6 bases, with 17 bases of the junction left unmatched. The CDR3 totals 16 residues. The CDR3 region is CAISRTGEGYGDTQYF. The DNA of the CDR3 is TGTGCCATTTCCAGGACAGGGGAGGGGTATGGGGATACGCAGTATTTT.

A note on this clone: Compared with germline, one end of the junction differs, possibly owing to a read error. The genes are TRBV7-9 and TRBJ1-1; D is unresolved. This CDR3 is 13 amino acids long. Germline CDR1 is SEHNR and CDR2 is FQNEAQ (reference sequence). The CDR3 loop reads CSSSLGLGTEAFF. The CDR3, as DNA: TGTTCCAGCAGCCTTGGACTGGGCACTGAAGCTTTCTTT.

The chain is built from TRBV27 and TRBJ1-3, with 9 bases lining up with TRBD1. V shed 2 bases, J shed 4 bases, and the junction held 3 bases outside the gene matches. This CDR3 contains 15 residues. Germline V gives CDR1 MNHEY, CDR2 SMNVEV (reference sequence). This CDR3 reads CASSLSGQGGNTIYF. In DNA form, the CDR3 reads TGTGCCAGCAGTTTAAGTGGACAGGGGGGAAACACCATATATTTT.

The chain employs TRBV4-3 and TRBJ1-1; no clear D gene. The CDR3 extends over 13 amino acids. V dropped 4 bases and J dropped 5 bases, with 11 bases sitting between them. CDR1 and CDR2 from the germline V gene are LGHNA and YSLEER. CDR3: CASSRDMATEAFF. The CDR3, as DNA: TGCGCCAGCAGCCGAGACATGGCTACTGAAGCTTTCTTT.

The chain links TRBV5-1 to TRBJ2-2, with 9 bases that match TRBD1. Unmatched junction bases numbered 7, after V lost 4 bases and J lost 3 bases. This CDR3 is built from 16 residues. Germline V gene lookup returns CDR1 SGHRS and CDR2 YFSETQ. The CDR3 nucleotides are TGCGCCAGCAGCCCGGACAGGGGCGGTGACACCGGGGAGCTGTTTTTT. Its translation is CASSPDRGGDTGELFF.

The V and J genes are TRBV21-1 and TRBJ2-2; the tabulated D call, TRBD2, remains unverified against the DNA. TRBV21-1 is a pseudogene segment. The CDR3 totals 19 residues. This CDR3 reads CASSKVLLAANPHTGELFF. As DNA, the CDR3 is TGTGCCAGCAGCAAAGTTTTACTAGCAGCTAACCCCCACACCGGGGAGCTGTTTTTT.

The chain carries TRBV7-2 and TRBJ1-3, with D maybe TRBD1 (5 bases). There are 16 residues in the CDR3. Deletions cut 2 bases from V and 2 bases from J, with 13 bases between. The V gene's germline CDR1 is SGHTA and CDR2 FQGNSA. The CDR3 region has the DNA TGTGCCAGCAGCTTAAGGCCGACAGTTACTGGAAACACCATATATTTT. Translated: CASSLRPTVTGNTIYF.

The rearrangement joins TRBV6-5 to TRBJ2-1; a possible D gene is TRBD2 (6 bases). The CDR3 is 15 residues long. Deletions cut 10 bases from V and 2 bases from J, with 18 bases between. Germline CDR1 MNHEY, CDR2 SVGAGI. CDR3 in amino acids: CAIAGGRVAYNEQFF. CDR3 nucleotide sequence: TGTGCCATCGCCGGGGGTAGGGTGGCCTACAATGAGCAGTTCTTC.

The gene calls are TRBV7-9 and TRBJ1-5, with D tentatively TRBD1 (6 bases). This CDR3 is 14 amino acids long. V dropped 5 bases and J dropped 3 bases, with 11 bases sitting between them. Germline V gene lookup returns CDR1 SEHNR and CDR2 FQNEAQ (reference sequence). The CDR3 loop reads CASSTDRTNQPQHF. CDR3 bases: TGTGCCAGCAGCACGGACAGAACCAATCAGCCCCAGCATTTT.

The V call is TRBV4-3, the J call TRBJ2-1, with a weak D call TRBD2 (6 bases). The germline V gene encodes CDR1 LGHNA and CDR2 YSLEER. Trimming stripped 7 bases from V and 5 bases from J, with 27 bases between. This CDR3 has 18 residues. Here the CDR3 DNA reads TGCGCCAGCACCCGAGTCGGGAGTCCGGGAGCCCAGGACAATGAGCAGTTCTTC. Encoded protein: CASTRVGSPGAQDNEQFF.

The chain uses TRBV7-9 and TRBJ2-7; D ambiguous. Deletions cut 1 base from V and 2 bases from J, with 9 bases between. The CDR3 runs to 14 residues. CDR1 is SEHNR and CDR2 is FQNEAQ in the germline V gene (reference sequence). The CDR3 reads CASSLVSGPYEQYF. DNA of the CDR3: TGTGCCAGCAGCTTAGTGTCAGGTCCCTACGAGCAGTACTTC.

J is TRBJ1-2 and V is TRBV7-9; D unclear. Germline V gene sequence: CDR1 SEHNR, CDR2 FQNEAQ (reference sequence). Trimming took 0 bases from V and 7 from J, leaving 18 bases between them. CDR3 length: 16 residues. In DNA form, the CDR3 reads TGTGCCAGCAGCTTAGCCGCTGGGCTTCATGGTGCTGGCTACACCTTC. As protein: CASSLAAGLHGAGYTF.

The J gene is TRBJ2-2, the V gene TRBV27, with no clear D. The ends were cut back, 3 bases at V and 1 base at J, with 6 bases in the middle. This CDR3 has 14 amino acids. Per germline, CDR1 MNHEY and CDR2 SMNVEV (reference sequence). Written as DNA, the CDR3 is TGTGCCAGCAGTTTTGCGAAGAACACCGGGGAGCTGTTTTTT. It translates to CASSFAKNTGELFF.

The chain uses TRBV4-1 and TRBJ1-1; possibly TRBD1 for D (6 bases). CDR3 size: 17 residues. The germline V gene has CDR1 MGHRA and CDR2 YSYEKL. V was pared by 2 bases and J by 3 bases, with 19 bases between. The CDR3 DNA reads as TGCGCCAGCAGCCAATCGCCTGGGGGGGCCGGGGACACTGAAGCTTTCTTT. It encodes CASSQSPGGAGDTEAFF.